This T cell receptor (beta chain) came from a study of T-cell reconstitution after alpha-beta-depleted transplantation in children (dated by TCRdb to about 2016). Context from the whole study: The study quantitatively tracked T-cell immune reconstitution after TCRalphabeta/CD19-depleted allogeneic hematopoietic cell transplantation in children using TCR repertoire profiling.

The method behind the library was PCR. For sequencing, an Illumina HiSeq 2500 was employed. TCR libraries were prepared with molecular barcoding, using unique molecular identifiers to normalize TCRbeta repertoire quantification. TCRdb passed the public sequencing reads through fastp at Q25 and MiXCR, retaining productive beta sequences. Rows are unified per CDR3 protein, each entry keeping the most common DNA and genes. This sample has 250,000 to 300,000 distinct CDR3 sequences in its table, and 9.9% of those were observed once. Jointly, the top ten make up over 9.5% of the sample. The CDR3 holds 12 amino acids from the cysteine to the phenylalanine. Left in the record is the CDR3 DNA by itself, 36 bases read in frame from the first base. Via the germline V gene, CDR1 is SQVTM and CDR2 ANQGSEA. Trimming accounts for 4 bases at V and 4 bases at J, while the number of junction bases matched to no gene is 4.

Of note for this clonotype: Its antigen is unknown. Qualities for individual bases were not recorded, and no much larger clone is one base off.

The receptor was derived from a human donor who donated a stem cell graft to a child with SCID. Rearrangement joined TRBV29-1 to TRBJ2-7, and 7 junction bases match TRBD1. The sample here was PBMCs from the stem cell graft donor, taken from the stem cell graft. At the DNA level, the sequence is TGCAGCGTTGTGACAGGGCCTTACGAGCAGTACTTC. Its coded protein is CSVVTGPYEQYF.